This TCR beta chain is from a study of cytomegalovirus exposure and HLA in healthy donors. Broader study findings: Most observed TCR sequences were rare, whereas some public TCRs were detected in many donors.

TCRdb keeps only in-frame clones here, not all; method: immunoSEQ multiplex PCR. The repertoire holds approximately 120,000 clones, with 88% as singletons. Comment on this clone: Its antigen remains unidentified.

The germline CDR1 and CDR2 sequences are SGHRS and YFSETQ. This CDR3 contains 17 residues. With 4 bases clipped from V and 8 bases from J, the junction kept 19 bases outside the gene matches. The origin of this receptor is a woman aged 18-29 years in good health and CMV-seronegative. This chain joins TRBV5-1 and TRBJ1-2; 8 bases fit TRBD1. Sequencing was performed on PBMCs. In DNA, the CDR3 is TGCGCCAGCAGCATAGACCCGGGACAGGCCCCTAATGGAGGCTACACCTTC. It specifies CASSIDPGQAPNGGYTF.